This is a list of T cell receptor beta chains from one sample in a study of CD8 T cells in ankylosing spondylitis. TCRdb itself ran the 5' RACE reads through MiXCR, one entry per CDR3 protein. The sample has about 340,000 distinct CDR3 sequences, 14% to 15% seen once. The specimen sequenced was blood, either unsorted or a sorted T cell fraction (not recorded which). The receptors were gathered from a male donor with ankylosing spondylitis or in good health (not recorded which). CDR3s include the opening cysteine and the closing phenylalanine or tryptophan. The D gene is left open where the match is weak. Clone size is stated in some rows and not others, as once, few, many or a class when expanded.

NA TRBJ1-4 many TRBV12-3/TRBV12-4 TGTGCCGGTCGGGACCTTGGTGAAAAACTGTTTTTT CAGRDLGEKLFF
TRBD1 TRBJ2-7 few TRBV14 TGTGCCAGCAGCCAAGATTGGGGGACAGGGAGGAACGAGCAGTACTTC CASSQDWGTGRNEQYF
NA TRBJ2-6 NA TRBV7-7 TGTGCCAGCAGCCCCTCCTCGACATCCTCTGGGGCCAACGTCCTGACTTTC CASSPSSTSSGANVLTF
TRBD1 TRBJ1-2 NA TRBV12-3/TRBV12-4 TGTGCCAGCAGTTTAGCGGGTACAGGGGCGCGAAATGGCTACACCTTC CASSLAGTGARNGYTF
NA TRBJ2-7 NA TRBV6-1 TGTGCCAGCAGTAGGACATACTCCTACGAGCAGTACTTC CASSRTYSYEQYF
NA TRBJ1-4 NA TRBV5-6 TGTGCCAGCAGCTTGGGGTTCACAGGAAATGAAAAACTGTTTTTT CASSLGFTGNEKLFF
NA TRBJ2-5 NA TRBV5-6 TGTGCCAGCAGCCCGGAAGGGGCAGGGACCCAGTACTTC CASSPEGAGTQYF
NA TRBJ1-1 NA TRBV5-1 TGCGCCAGCAGACCAAGACAGGAGACGAACACTGAAGCTTTCTTT CASRPRQETNTEAFF
NA TRBJ1-1 many TRBV5-1 TGCGCCAGCAGCTTAGGGGGGCAAGGGAACACTGAAGCTTTCTTT CASSLGGQGNTEAFF
NA TRBJ2-5 NA TRBV5-1 TGCGCCAGCAGCTTGGGAGGGGTCGAGCGGGAGACCCAGTACTTC CASSLGGVERETQYF
NA TRBJ1-1 NA TRBV5-6 TGTGCCAGCAGCTTGGGCGAGGGGGGGCCTGAAGCTTTCTTT CASSLGEGGPEAFF
TRBD2 TRBJ2-5 once TRBV5-8 TGTGCCAGCAGCTCGGGGCGGGAGAGTAATAAAGAGACCCAGTACTTC CASSSGRESNKETQYF
TRBD1 TRBJ1-1 few TRBV5-1 TGCGCCAGCAGCTCGGACAGGCCGGGGGGAACTGAAGCTTTCTTT CASSSDRPGGTEAFF
NA TRBJ2-1 NA TRBV12-5 TGTGCTAGCGACAATACAGGGTACAATGAGCAGTTCTTC CASDNTGYNEQFF
NA TRBJ1-1 few TRBV6-5 TGTGCCAGCAGTTACCGACACGGGTCCGGATTCGAAGCTTTCTTT CASSYRHGSGFEAFF
NA TRBJ1-5 NA TRBV7-9 TGTGCCAGCAGCTTAAATGGAGATAGCAATCAGCCCCAGCATTTT CASSLNGDSNQPQHF
NA TRBJ2-1 few TRBV12-3/TRBV12-4 TGTGCCAGCAGTTTAAGAGTAGATGATGAGCAGTTCTTC CASSLRVDDEQFF
NA TRBJ1-1 few TRBV29-1 TGCAGTTTTTACCGGGACATGGAGAACACTGAAGCTTTCTTT CSFYRDMENTEAFF
TRBD1 TRBJ2-3 once TRBV10-3 TGTGCCATCAGTGAGTCCCGCGGACAGGGCGATACGCAGTATTTT CAISESRGQGDTQYF
NA TRBJ1-4 NA TRBV5-6 TGTGCCAGCAGCTGGAAACAGGGCCCGAATCAAAAACTGTTTTTT CASSWKQGPNQKLFF
NA TRBJ1-1 NA TRBV3-1 TGTGCCAGCACCCTAGCCCAGGGGAACACTGAAGCTTTCTTT CASTLAQGNTEAFF
TRBD1 TRBJ1-1 NA TRBV28 TGTGCCAGCGTTGACAGGGATCTTTTTGAAGCTTTCTTT CASVDRDLFEAFF
TRBD2 TRBJ2-7 few TRBV4-1 TGCGCCAGCAGCCAAGATACCAGCGGGAGACGCTACGAGCAGTACTTC CASSQDTSGRRYEQYF
NA TRBJ1-5 few TRBV3-1 TGTGCCAGCAGCCCTTCCTTCGGAAATCAGCCCCAGCATTTT CASSPSFGNQPQHF
TRBD1 TRBJ1-1 many TRBV5-1 TGCGCCAGCAGCTCACTGGACAGGGGGGTCACTGAAGCTTTCTTT CASSSLDRGVTEAFF
NA TRBJ1-2 few TRBV29-1 TGCAGCGTAGGAGGGGAGGACGGACCGTATGGCTACACCTTC CSVGGEDGPYGYTF
TRBD1 TRBJ1-2 NA TRBV6-1 TGTGCCAGCAGGCCGACAGGGGGCTACGGCTACACCTTC CASRPTGGYGYTF
TRBD1 TRBJ2-2 few TRBV6-1 TGTGCCAGTAATGACAGGGGGATCACCGGGGAGCTGTTTTTT CASNDRGITGELFF
NA TRBJ1-2 few TRBV4-2 TGTGCCAGCAGCCAAGATACGAGGTCAGTCGGCTATGGCTACACCTTC CASSQDTRSVGYGYTF
TRBD1 TRBJ2-7 NA TRBV29-1 TGCAGCTACCAAGGGGGCTGGGTCGGTGGTTCCTACGAGCAGTACTTC CSYQGGWVGGSYEQYF
NA TRBJ1-2 few TRBV27 TGTGCCAGCAGGGGAGGGCCCTATGGCTACACCTTC CASRGGPYGYTF
NA TRBJ2-7 NA TRBV25-1 TGTGCCAGCAGGGAACCGGGGCTCAACTCCTACGAGCAGTACTTC CASREPGLNSYEQYF
NA TRBJ2-4 few TRBV6-5 TGTGCCAGCAGTTCCGACAGACAGTTCGTAGTCATTCAGTACTTC CASSSDRQFVVIQYF
TRBD1 TRBJ1-2 many TRBV5-1 TGCGCCAGCAGCCCAGGACAGGGGGCGAGCTACACCTTC CASSPGQGASYTF
NA TRBJ1-5 many TRBV7-2 TGTGCCAGCAGCCTCAGGGGACAGCCCCAGCATTTT CASSLRGQPQHF
NA TRBJ2-1 NA TRBV5-1 TGCGCCAGCAGCTTGGTGCCAGGACAATACAATGAGCAGTTCTTC CASSLVPGQYNEQFF
NA TRBJ1-3 NA TRBV12-3/TRBV12-4 TGTGCCAGCAGTTTGCCCGGACACTCTGGAAACACCATATATTTT CASSLPGHSGNTIYF
NA TRBJ1-1 few TRBV5-1 TGCGCCAGCAGCTTGGTTTCAGGGGCGAACACTGAAGCTTTCTTT CASSLVSGANTEAFF
TRBD2 TRBJ2-2 NA TRBV2 TGTGCCAGCATGATAGGACTAGCAGGGACCGGGGAGCTGTTTTTT CASMIGLAGTGELFF
TRBD1 TRBJ1-1 few TRBV19 TGTGCCAGTACTAGTACAGGGGGGATAGGAGCTTTCTTT CASTSTGGIGAFF
TRBD1 TRBJ1-1 NA TRBV18 TGTGCCAGCTCACCACAAGGGACAGGGGGGACTGAAGCTTTCTTT CASSPQGTGGTEAFF
TRBD1 TRBJ2-5 NA TRBV7-2 TGTGCCAGCAGTTTTGCCGGGACAGGGGTCCAAGAGACCCAGTACTTC CASSFAGTGVQETQYF
NA TRBJ2-1 NA TRBV6-1 TGTGCCAGCAGCCCATCTTGGCCGGGCGACAATGAGCAGTTCTTC CASSPSWPGDNEQFF
TRBD2 TRBJ2-2 few TRBV12-3/TRBV12-4 TGTGCCAGCAGCTCAGGGACTAGCGGGACGCACACCGGGGAGCTGTTTTTT CASSSGTSGTHTGELFF
NA TRBJ2-3 few TRBV20-1 TGCAGTTTCCCGGAACAGGGAACAGATACGCAGTATTTT CSFPEQGTDTQYF
NA TRBJ2-7 NA TRBV12-3/TRBV12-4 TGTGCCAGCAGTTTAGGGGTGCCCCAGGGGGGGCAGTACTTC CASSLGVPQGGQYF
TRBD2 TRBJ2-7 NA TRBV12-3/TRBV12-4 TGTGCCAGCAGTTTTTCAGGAGCGGGAGGGTACGAGCAGTACTTC CASSFSGAGGYEQYF
NA TRBJ2-3 few TRBV12-3/TRBV12-4 TGTGCCAGCACCCGAACCTTGGGGTCTGGTGAGGATACGCAGTATTTT CASTRTLGSGEDTQYF
NA TRBJ2-3 NA TRBV3-1 TGTGCCAGCAGCCAAGATAAGAGGCCAGATACGCAGTATTTT CASSQDKRPDTQYF
NA TRBJ2-2 few TRBV5-1 TGCGCCAGCAGCCCGACCGACTACCTAACCGGGGAGCTGTTTTTT CASSPTDYLTGELFF
NA TRBJ1-1 few TRBV20-1 TGCAGTGCTATGCTCCCTATGAACACTGAAGCTTTCTTT CSAMLPMNTEAFF
TRBD2 TRBJ2-1 NA TRBV5-6 TGTGCCAGCAGCCTTAGCGGGGGGGGCAGCAATGAGCAGTTCTTC CASSLSGGGSNEQFF
TRBD2 TRBJ2-1 NA TRBV20-1 TGCAGTGCTATAGCGGGAGGGTACAATGAGCAGTTCTTC CSAIAGGYNEQFF
NA TRBJ1-5 many TRBV15 TGTGCCACCAGCAGGACGGGGCTAGGACAGCCCCAGCATTTT CATSRTGLGQPQHF
NA TRBJ2-7 NA TRBV20-1 TGCAGTGCTACCACCCCAGGGGGGACCTACGAGCAGTACTTC CSATTPGGTYEQYF
NA TRBJ2-3 few TRBV7-2 TGTGCCAGCAGCGGAGCTCAATTTGGGACAGATACGCAGTATTTT CASSGAQFGTDTQYF
NA TRBJ1-2 few TRBV3-1 TGTGCCAGCAGCCAAGATAAAGGGAGCGGCTACACCTTC CASSQDKGSGYTF
NA TRBJ2-2 NA TRBV20-1 TGCAGTGCTCCCCGACTGTACACCGGGGAGCTGTTTTTT CSAPRLYTGELFF
NA TRBJ2-7 few TRBV12-3/TRBV12-4 TGTGCCAGCAGTCTTCGGACAGCGGAAACGCACTCCTACGAGCAGTACTTC CASSLRTAETHSYEQYF
NA TRBJ2-4 few TRBV27 TGTGCCAGCAGTTTAACGGGGTCCTACATTCAGTACTTC CASSLTGSYIQYF